The 6 T cell receptor beta chains reported below all come from one sample, sequenced in a study of blood T cell repertoires in COVID-19. Libraries were prepared by immunoSEQ multiplex PCR; TCRdb keeps only in-frame clonotypes and omits some of them. The sample lists about 130,000 clones, approximately 83% occurring once. Sequenced input: peripheral blood. These receptors came from a woman older than 75 with acute or convalescent COVID-19.

The chain couples TRBV25-1 to TRBJ2-7; 12 bases are shared with TRBD1. Germline V gene lookup returns CDR1 MGHDK and CDR2 SYGVNS. The V segment lost 0 bases and the J segment 6 bases; nucleotides outside the gene matches: 3. The CDR3 covers 15 residues. CDR3 amino acids: CASSEYQGQGAEQYF. Written as DNA, the CDR3 is TGTGCCAGCAGTGAATATCAGGGACAGGGGGCCGAGCAGTACTTC.

This clone has only one observation. The chain employs TRBV9 and TRBJ2-7; TRBD1 matches 9 bases. This CDR3 region has 13 residues. Germline V gene lookup returns CDR1 SGDLS and CDR2 YYNGEE. V lost 3 bases to trimming and J lost 7 bases; unmatched junction nucleotides: 5. The CDR3 DNA follows: TGTGCCAGCAGCGACGGACAGGGGAGGGAGCAGTACTTC. It is translated as CASSDGQGREQYF.

V is TRBV4-3 and J is TRBJ2-1, with 7 bases matching TRBD2. Unmatched junction bases numbered 4, after V lost 0 bases and J lost 2 bases. Per germline, CDR1 LGHNA and CDR2 YSLEER. CDR3 length equals 16 residues. The DNA of the CDR3 is TGCGCCAGCAGCCAAGATGCCGCGGGGGCCTACAATGAGCAGTTCTTC. It translates to CASSQDAAGAYNEQFF.

DNA of the CDR3: TGTGCCAGCGCCGTTACAGGGAGCACATACGAAGCTTTCTTT. Its protein is CASAVTGSTYEAFF. The chain has TRBV6-6 and TRBJ1-1, with D perhaps matching TRBD1 (6 bases). V was shortened by 8 bases and J by 8 bases, with 21 bases between the two germline ends. This CDR3 region has 14 residues. Germline lookup yields CDR1 MNHNY and CDR2 SVGAGI (reference sequence).

This clone was recorded only once. CDR3 protein: CASRGTGLAKNIQYF. The CDR3 nucleotides are TGTGCCAGCAGAGGAACCGGGTTAGCCAAAAACATTCAGTACTTC. The chain uses TRBV27 and TRBJ2-4; D is unclear. Germline V gene lookup returns CDR1 MNHEY and CDR2 SMNVEV (reference sequence). V lost 6 bases and J 0 bases, leaving 12 bases between the germline ends. The CDR3 runs to 15 residues.

The gene calls are TRBV29-1 and TRBJ1-2; a possible D gene is TRBD1 (5 bases). The germline CDR1 and CDR2 sequences are SQVTM and ANQGSEA. This CDR3 comprises 13 residues. Trimming cost V 5 bases and J 4 bases, with 14 bases left between them. The CDR3 nucleotides are TGCAGCGTTCCCGCCCCTAGGGGCTATGGCTACACCTTC. It specifies CSVPAPRGYGYTF.